This TCR beta chain was captured by sequencing in a study of blood T cell repertoires in COVID-19. The CDR3 covers 17 residues. Germline loops: CDR1 MNHNS, CDR2 SASEGT. The V and J ends lost 3 bases and 1 base respectively, with 19 bases between them. Source study methods: For nucleated cells, counts were estimated from reference gene primer amplification. Generated by immunoSEQ multiplex PCR, the TCRdb table keeps only in-frame clones and is missing some. V and J calls and clone size follow that table, whereas D and trimming were derived from the DNA. The sample has about 58,000 clones, about 83% seen once.

The receptor was isolated from a man aged 40-55 years with active COVID-19. This chain connects TRBV6-1 to TRBJ2-7, with D tentatively TRBD1 (5 bases). The sequencing sample was made of peripheral blood. This CDR3 reads CASSERQFFPISYEQYF. The CDR3 region has the DNA TGTGCCAGCAGTGAGAGACAGTTCTTCCCTATATCCTACGAGCAGTACTTC.